This T cell receptor (beta chain) was profiled in a study of T cell changes during pregnancy in multiple sclerosis. Measured with immunoSEQ multiplex PCR; TCRdb has only the in-frame clones, and not every one. Of some 31,000 clones listed, approximately 90% are singletons. The CDR3 contains 16 residues. Germline trimming cut 1 base from V and 9 bases from J; bases unmatched to any gene: 10. The germline V gene has CDR1 SGHVS and CDR2 FNYEAQ. The rearrangement uses TRBV7-6 and TRBJ2-1; TRBD2 matches 9 bases. Sequencing was performed on CD8+ T cells from peripheral blood mononuclear cells, taken before pregnancy. The receptor comes from a female donor with multiple sclerosis, enrolled in a pregnancy study. Here the CDR3 reads CASSLVAAGGIGEQFF. DNA of the CDR3: TGTGCCAGCAGCTTAGTTGCGGCGGGGGGGATTGGTGAGCAGTTCTTC.